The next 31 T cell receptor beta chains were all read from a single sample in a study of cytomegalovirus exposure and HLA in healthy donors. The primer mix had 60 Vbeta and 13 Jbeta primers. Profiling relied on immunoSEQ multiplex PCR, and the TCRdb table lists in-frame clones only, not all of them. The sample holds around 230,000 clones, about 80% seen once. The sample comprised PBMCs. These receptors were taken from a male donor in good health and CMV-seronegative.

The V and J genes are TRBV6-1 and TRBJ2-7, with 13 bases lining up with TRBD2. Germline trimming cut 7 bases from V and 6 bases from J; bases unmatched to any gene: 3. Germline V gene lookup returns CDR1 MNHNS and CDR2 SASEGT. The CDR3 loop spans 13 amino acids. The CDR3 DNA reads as TGTGCCAGCACCCGGACTAGCGGGAGCGAGCAGTACTTC. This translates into CASTRTSGSEQYF.

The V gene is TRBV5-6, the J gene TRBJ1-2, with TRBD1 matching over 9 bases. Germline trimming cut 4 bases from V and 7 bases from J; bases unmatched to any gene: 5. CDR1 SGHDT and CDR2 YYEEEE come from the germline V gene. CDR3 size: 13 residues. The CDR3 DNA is TGTGCCAGCAGCGACAGGGGGTTTGTTGGCTACACCTTC. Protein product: CASSDRGFVGYTF. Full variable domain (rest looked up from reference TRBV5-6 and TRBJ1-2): DAGVTQSPTHLIKTRGQQVTLRCSPKSGHDTVSWYQQALGQGPQFIFQYYEEEERQRGNFPDRFSGHQFPNYSSELNVNALLLGDSALYLCASSDRGFVGYTFGSGTRLTVV.

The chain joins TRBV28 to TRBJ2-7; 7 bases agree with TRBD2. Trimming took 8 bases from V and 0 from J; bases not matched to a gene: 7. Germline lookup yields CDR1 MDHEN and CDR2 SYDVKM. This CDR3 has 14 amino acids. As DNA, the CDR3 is TGTGCCAGCGCCGGGGGAGGGAGCTCCTACGAGCAGTACTTC. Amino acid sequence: CASAGGGSSYEQYF. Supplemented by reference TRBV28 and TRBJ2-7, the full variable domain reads DVKVTQSSRYLVKRTGEKVFLECVQDMDHENMFWYRQDPGLGLRLIYFSYDVKMKEKGDIPEGYSVSREKKERFSLILESASTNQTSMYLCASAGGGSSYEQYFGPGTRLTVT.

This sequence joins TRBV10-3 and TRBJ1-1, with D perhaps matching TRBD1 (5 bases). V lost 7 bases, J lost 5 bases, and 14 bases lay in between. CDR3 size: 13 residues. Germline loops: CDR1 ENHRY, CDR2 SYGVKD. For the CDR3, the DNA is TGTGCCATCACCTCGGGGGTTGGGACTGAAGCTTTCTTT. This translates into CAITSGVGTEAFF.

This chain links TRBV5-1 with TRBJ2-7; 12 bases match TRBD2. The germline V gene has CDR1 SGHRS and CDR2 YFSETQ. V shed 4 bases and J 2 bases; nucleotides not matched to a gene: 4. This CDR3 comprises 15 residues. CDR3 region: CASSRGLAGTYEQYF. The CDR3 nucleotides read TGCGCCAGCAGCCGAGGACTAGCGGGGACCTACGAGCAGTACTTC.

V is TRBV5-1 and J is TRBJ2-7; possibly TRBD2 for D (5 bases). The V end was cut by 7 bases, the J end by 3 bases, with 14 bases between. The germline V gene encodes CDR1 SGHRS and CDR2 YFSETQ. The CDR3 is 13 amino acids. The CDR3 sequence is CASGKDLSYEQYF. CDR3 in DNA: TGCGCCAGCGGCAAGGACTTGAGCTACGAGCAGTACTTC.

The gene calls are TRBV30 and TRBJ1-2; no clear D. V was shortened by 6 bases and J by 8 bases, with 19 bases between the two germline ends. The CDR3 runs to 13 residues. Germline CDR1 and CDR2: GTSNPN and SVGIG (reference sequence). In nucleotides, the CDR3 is TGTGCCTGCAAAGAGCGGGTCGTCGGCGGCTACACCTTC. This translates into CACKERVVGGYTF.

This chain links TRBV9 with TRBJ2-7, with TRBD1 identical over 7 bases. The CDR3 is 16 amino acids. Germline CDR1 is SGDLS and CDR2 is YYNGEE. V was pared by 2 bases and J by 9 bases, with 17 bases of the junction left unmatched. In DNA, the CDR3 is TGTGCCAGCAGCGTGACGGGACAGCTTGCACTAAGATGGCAGTACTTC. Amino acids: CASSVTGQLALRWQYF.

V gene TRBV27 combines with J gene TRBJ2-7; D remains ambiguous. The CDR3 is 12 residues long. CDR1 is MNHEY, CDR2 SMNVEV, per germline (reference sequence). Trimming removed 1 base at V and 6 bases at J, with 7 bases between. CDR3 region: CASSLLRGEQYF. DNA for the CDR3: TGTGCCAGCAGTTTATTGCGTGGCGAGCAGTACTTC.

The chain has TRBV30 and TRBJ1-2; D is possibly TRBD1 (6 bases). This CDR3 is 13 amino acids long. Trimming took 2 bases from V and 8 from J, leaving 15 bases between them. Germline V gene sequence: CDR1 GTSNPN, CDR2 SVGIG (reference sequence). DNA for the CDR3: TGTGCCTGGAGTTTCCCGGGCCAGGGGGGCTACACCTTC. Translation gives CAWSFPGQGGYTF. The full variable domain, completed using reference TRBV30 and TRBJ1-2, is SQTIHQWPATLVQPVGSPLSLECTVEGTSNPNLYWYRQAAGRGLQLLFYSVGIGQISSEVPQNLSASRPQDRQFILSSKKLLLSDSGFYLCAWSFPGQGGYTFGSGTRLTVV.

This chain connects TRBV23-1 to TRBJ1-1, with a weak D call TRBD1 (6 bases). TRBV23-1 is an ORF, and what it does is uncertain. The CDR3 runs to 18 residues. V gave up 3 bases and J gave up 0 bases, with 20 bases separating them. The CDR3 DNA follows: TGCGCCAGCAGTCACCCGGACAGCGCTCCCTCCATGAACACTGAAGCTTTCTTT. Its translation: CASSHPDSAPSMNTEAFF.

For the CDR3, the DNA is TGTGCCAGCAGTCTTAGTGGGTCGGGGGTTTTCTCCTACGAGCAGTACTTC. Protein: CASSLSGSGVFSYEQYF. The chain is built from TRBV28 and TRBJ2-7; D possibly corresponds to TRBD2 (6 bases). Germline CDR1 MDHEN, CDR2 SYDVKM. V lost 5 bases, J lost 0 bases, and 20 bases lay in between. The CDR3 spans 17 residues.

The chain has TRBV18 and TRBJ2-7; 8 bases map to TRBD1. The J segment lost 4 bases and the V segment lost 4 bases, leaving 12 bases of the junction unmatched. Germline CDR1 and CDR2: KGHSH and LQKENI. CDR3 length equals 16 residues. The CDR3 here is CASSRYSGTGSYEQYF. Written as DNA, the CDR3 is TGTGCCAGCTCACGGTATTCAGGGACAGGTTCGTACGAGCAGTACTTC.

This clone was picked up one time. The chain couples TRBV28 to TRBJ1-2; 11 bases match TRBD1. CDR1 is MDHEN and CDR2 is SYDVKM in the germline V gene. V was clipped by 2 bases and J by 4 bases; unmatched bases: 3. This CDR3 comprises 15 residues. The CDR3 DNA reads TGTGCCAGCAGTTTAGGGACAGGGGGTCTCTATGGCTACACCTTC. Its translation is CASSLGTGGLYGYTF.

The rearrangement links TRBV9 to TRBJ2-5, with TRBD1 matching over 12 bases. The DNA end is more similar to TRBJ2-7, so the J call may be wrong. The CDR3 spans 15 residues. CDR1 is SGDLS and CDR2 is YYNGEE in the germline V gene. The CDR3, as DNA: TGTGCCAGCAGCGCACGGGACAGGGGGCCATCCGAGCAGTACTTC. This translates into CASSARDRGPSEQYF.

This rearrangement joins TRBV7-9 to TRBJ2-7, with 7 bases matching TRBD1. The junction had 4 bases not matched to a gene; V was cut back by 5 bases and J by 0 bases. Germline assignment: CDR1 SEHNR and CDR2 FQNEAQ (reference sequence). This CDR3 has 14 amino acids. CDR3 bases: TGTGCCAGCAGCAGACAGGGTAGCTCCTACGAGCAGTACTTC. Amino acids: CASSRQGSSYEQYF.

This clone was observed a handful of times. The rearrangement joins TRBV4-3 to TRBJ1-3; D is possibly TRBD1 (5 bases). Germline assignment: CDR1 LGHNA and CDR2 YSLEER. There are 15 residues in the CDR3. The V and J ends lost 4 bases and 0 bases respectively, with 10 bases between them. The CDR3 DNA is TGCGCCAGCAGCCGTAGACAGTCCTCTGGAAACACCATATATTTT. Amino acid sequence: CASSRRQSSGNTIYF.

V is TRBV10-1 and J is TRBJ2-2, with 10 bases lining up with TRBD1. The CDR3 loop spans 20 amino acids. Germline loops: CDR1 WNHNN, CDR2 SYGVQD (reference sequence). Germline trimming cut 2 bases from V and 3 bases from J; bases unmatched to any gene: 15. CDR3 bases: TGCGCCAGCAGTGAGCATCCCGGGACAGGGGCCTTACGGGACACCGGGGAGCTGTTTTTT. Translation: CASSEHPGTGALRDTGELFF.

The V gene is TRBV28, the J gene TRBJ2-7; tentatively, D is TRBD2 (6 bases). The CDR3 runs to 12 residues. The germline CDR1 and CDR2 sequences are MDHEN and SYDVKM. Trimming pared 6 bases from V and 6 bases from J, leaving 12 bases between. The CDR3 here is CASRGVGGEQYF. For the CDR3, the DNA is TGTGCCAGCAGGGGAGTGGGGGGCGAGCAGTACTTC.

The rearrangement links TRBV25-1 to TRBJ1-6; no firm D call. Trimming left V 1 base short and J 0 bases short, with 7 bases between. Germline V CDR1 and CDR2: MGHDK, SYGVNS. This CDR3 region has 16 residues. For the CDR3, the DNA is TGTGCCAGCAGTGAATTCGCGGGCTCCTATAATTCACCCCTCCACTTT. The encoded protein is CASSEFAGSYNSPLHF.

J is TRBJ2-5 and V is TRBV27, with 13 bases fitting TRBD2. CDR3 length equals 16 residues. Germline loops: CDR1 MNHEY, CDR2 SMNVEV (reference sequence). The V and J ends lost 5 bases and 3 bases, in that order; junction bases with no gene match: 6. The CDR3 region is CASSRRTSGRKETQYF. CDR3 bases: TGTGCCAGCAGTCGTAGGACTAGCGGGAGAAAAGAGACCCAGTACTTC.

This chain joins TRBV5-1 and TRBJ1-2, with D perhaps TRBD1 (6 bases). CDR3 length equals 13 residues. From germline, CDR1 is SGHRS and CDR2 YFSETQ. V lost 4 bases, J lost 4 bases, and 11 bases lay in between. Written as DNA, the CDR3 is TGCGCCAGCAGCCCACAGGGCCGCTATGGCTACACCTTC. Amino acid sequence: CASSPQGRYGYTF.

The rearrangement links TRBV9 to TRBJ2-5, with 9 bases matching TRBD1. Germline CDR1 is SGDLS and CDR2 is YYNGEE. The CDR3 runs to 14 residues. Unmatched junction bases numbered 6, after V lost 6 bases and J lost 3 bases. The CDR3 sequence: CASTLGQGKETQYF. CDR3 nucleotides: TGTGCCAGCACCCTTGGACAGGGGAAAGAGACCCAGTACTTC.

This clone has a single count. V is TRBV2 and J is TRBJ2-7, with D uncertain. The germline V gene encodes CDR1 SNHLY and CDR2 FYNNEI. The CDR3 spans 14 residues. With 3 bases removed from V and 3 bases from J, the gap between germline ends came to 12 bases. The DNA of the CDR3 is TGTGCCAGCAGTGATGGCCGATTCTTCTACGAGCAGTACTTC. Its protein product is CASSDGRFFYEQYF.

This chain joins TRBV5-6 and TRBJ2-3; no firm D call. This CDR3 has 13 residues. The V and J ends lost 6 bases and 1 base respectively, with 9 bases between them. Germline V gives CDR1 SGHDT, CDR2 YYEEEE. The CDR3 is CASTKPGTDTQYF. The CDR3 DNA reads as TGTGCCAGCACTAAGCCGGGCACAGATACGCAGTATTTT.

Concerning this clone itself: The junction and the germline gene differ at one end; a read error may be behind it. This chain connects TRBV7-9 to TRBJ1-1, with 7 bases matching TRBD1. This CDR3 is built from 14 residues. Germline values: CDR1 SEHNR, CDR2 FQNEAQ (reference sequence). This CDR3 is CSSSVTRGIAEAFF. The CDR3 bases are TGTTCCAGCAGCGTGACCAGGGGGATCGCTGAAGCTTTCTTT.

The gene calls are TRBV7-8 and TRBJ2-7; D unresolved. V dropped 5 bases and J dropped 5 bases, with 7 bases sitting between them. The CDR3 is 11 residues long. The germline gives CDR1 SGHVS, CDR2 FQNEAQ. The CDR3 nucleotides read TGTGCCAGCAGCCTACGGGACGAGCAGTACTTC. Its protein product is CASSLRDEQYF.

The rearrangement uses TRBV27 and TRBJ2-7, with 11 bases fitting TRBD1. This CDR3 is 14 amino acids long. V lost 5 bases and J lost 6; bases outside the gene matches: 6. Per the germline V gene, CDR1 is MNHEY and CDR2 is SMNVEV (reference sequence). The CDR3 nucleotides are TGTGCCAGCAGTCGGACAGGGGGCTGGGTCGAGCAGTACTTC. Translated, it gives CASSRTGGWVEQYF.

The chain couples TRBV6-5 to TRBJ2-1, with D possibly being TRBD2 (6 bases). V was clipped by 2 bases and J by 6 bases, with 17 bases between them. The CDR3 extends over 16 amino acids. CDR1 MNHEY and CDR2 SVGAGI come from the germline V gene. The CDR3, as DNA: TGTGCCAGCAGTTACACGCTACCGGGACTTGTCAATGAGCAGTTCTTC. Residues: CASSYTLPGLVNEQFF.

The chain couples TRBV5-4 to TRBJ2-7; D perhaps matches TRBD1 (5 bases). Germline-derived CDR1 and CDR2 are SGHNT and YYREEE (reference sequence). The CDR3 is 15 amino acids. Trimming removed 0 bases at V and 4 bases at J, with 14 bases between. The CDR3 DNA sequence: TGTGCCAGCAGCTTGGCATGGGGCAGAGAATACGAGCAGTACTTC. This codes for CASSLAWGREYEQYF.

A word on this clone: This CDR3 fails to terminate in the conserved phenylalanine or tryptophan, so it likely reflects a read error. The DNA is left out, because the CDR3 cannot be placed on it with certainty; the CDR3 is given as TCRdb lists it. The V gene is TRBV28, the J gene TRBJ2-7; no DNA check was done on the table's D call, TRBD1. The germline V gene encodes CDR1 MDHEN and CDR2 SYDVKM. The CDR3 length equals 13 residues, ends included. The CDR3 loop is CASSRRDSTRGVL.